The present T cell receptor beta chain was sequenced within a study of cytomegalovirus exposure and HLA in healthy donors. A remark on this clone: Antigen: not known.

V was pared by 5 bases and J by 1 base, with 4 bases of the junction left unmatched. This CDR3 region has 14 residues. Germline values: CDR1 MDHEN, CDR2 SYDVKM. Vbeta (60) and Jbeta (13) primers were used in the PCR. The table came from immunoSEQ multiplex PCR; TCRdb's copy has only in-frame clones and leaves some out. The sample includes around 190,000 clones, roughly four fifths of them seen just once. Study-wide results and caveats: In vitro assays verified that a few CMV-associated chains recognized CMV antigens specifically.

This clonotype originated in a young man in good health and CMV-seronegative. This sequence joins TRBV28 and TRBJ1-1; 7 bases line up with TRBD1. The specimen was PBMCs. The CDR3 region is CASSLRTGNTEAFF. The CDR3 DNA reads TGTGCCAGCAGTCTCCGGACAGGGAACACTGAAGCTTTCTTT.